This T cell receptor beta chain was recorded in a study of cytomegalovirus exposure and HLA in healthy donors. Whole-study findings and limits: The study recorded 150 to 200 TCR beta chains that were cytomegalovirus-associated. Most CMV-associated TCR beta chains appeared HLA-restricted in a later analysis.

PCR was performed using 60 Vbeta and 13 Jbeta primers. Assay: immunoSEQ multiplex PCR; the TCRdb copy retains only in-frame clones and omits some. The sample records under 95,000 clones, 70% to 80% being singletons. With regard to this clone: Its target is unknown.

Per germline, CDR1 LGHNT and CDR2 FRNRAP. The CDR3 sequence is 13 residues long. V was pared by 8 bases and J by 4 bases, with 3 bases of the junction left unmatched. The chain has TRBV12-5 and TRBJ1-5; 9 bases match TRBD1. The TCR was taken from a woman aged 40 to 50 in good health and CMV-seropositive. Sequences were obtained from PBMCs. The CDR3 nucleotides are TGTGCTAGTAAGACAGGGGGTAATCAGCCCCAGCATTTT. This codes for CASKTGGNQPQHF.